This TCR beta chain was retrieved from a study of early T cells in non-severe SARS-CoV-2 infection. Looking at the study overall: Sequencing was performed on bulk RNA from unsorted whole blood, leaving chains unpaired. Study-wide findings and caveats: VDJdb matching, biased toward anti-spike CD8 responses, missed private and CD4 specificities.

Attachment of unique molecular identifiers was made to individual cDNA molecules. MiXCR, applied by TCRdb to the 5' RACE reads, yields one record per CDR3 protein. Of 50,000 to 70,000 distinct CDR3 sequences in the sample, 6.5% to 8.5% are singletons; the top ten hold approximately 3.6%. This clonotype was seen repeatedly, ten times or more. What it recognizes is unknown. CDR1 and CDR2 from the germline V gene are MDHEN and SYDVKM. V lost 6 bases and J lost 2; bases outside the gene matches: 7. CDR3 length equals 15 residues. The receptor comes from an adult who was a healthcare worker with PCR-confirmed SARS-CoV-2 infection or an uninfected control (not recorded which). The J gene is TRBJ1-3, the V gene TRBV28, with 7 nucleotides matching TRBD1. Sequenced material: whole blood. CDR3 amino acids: CASRIIDRAGNTIYF. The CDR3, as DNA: TGTGCCAGCAGGATAATCGACAGGGCTGGAAACACCATATATTTT. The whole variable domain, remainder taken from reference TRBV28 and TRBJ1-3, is DVKVTQSSRYLVKRTGEKVFLECVQDMDHENMFWYRQDPGLGLRLIYFSYDVKMKEKGDIPEGYSVSREKKERFSLILESASTNQTSMYLCASRIIDRAGNTIYFGEGSWLTVV.